This T cell receptor beta chain comes out of a study of T cell repertoires in cytomegalovirus infection. Comments on this clonotype: Its antigen remains unknown.

The V end was cut by 6 bases, the J end by 0 bases, with 6 bases between. CDR3 length equals 13 residues. Germline V gene lookup returns CDR1 SNHLY and CDR2 FYNNEI. One entry per CDR3 protein, called by TCRdb with MiXCR from the reads. The table has about 330,000 distinct CDR3 sequences, approximately 35% seen once. The TCR was taken from a human donor in good health (CMV status not recorded). Some clones in this sample may be carry-over from other donors' samples. The chain carries TRBV2 and TRBJ1-5; D is unresolved. Here the sequenced sample was cultured PBMCs, taken from culture after CMV antigen stimulation. CDR3 in amino acids: CASRLISNQPQHF. CDR3 DNA sequence: TGTGCCAGCAGGCTGATTAGCAATCAGCCCCAGCATTTT.